A single sample is the source of the 27 T cell receptor beta chains below, sequenced in a study of STAT5B mutations in CD4+ large granular lymphocyte leukemia. Clones were sequenced by immunoSEQ multiplex PCR, and TCRdb holds only the in-frame ones, with some missing. The sample includes approximately 32,000 clones, about 70% of them seen just once. The material sequenced was CD4+ T cells from blood buffy coats. The receptor set was obtained from a human donor in good health.

The rearrangement links TRBV7-2 to TRBJ2-3; a weak D match, TRBD2 (7 bases). Germline V gene sequence: CDR1 SGHTA, CDR2 FQGNSA. This CDR3 is 16 amino acids long. V lost 1 base, J lost 5 bases, and 16 bases lay in between. Here the CDR3 reads CASSLVGGGRGDTQYF. As DNA, the CDR3 is TGTGCCAGCAGCTTAGTTGGGGGGGGGCGCGGAGATACGCAGTATTTT.

The chain uses TRBV5-1 and TRBJ2-7; D is perhaps TRBD2 (5 bases). Trimming stripped 3 bases from V and 0 bases from J, with 13 bases between. Germline assignment: CDR1 SGHRS and CDR2 YFSETQ. The CDR3 is 15 amino acids. The CDR3 loop is CASSSRAESSYEQYF. In nucleotides, the CDR3 is TGCGCCAGCAGCTCAAGAGCGGAGAGCTCCTACGAGCAGTACTTC.

The chain recombines TRBV9 with TRBJ2-5; D may match TRBD1 or TRBD2 (5 bases each). The V end was cut by 3 bases, the J end by 7 bases, with 19 bases between. The CDR3 spans 15 residues. The germline V gene has CDR1 SGDLS and CDR2 YYNGEE. The chain's CDR3 is CASSASGAVAGTQYF. The CDR3 nucleotides are TGTGCCAGCAGCGCGTCCGGGGCCGTGGCGGGGACCCAGTACTTC.

This clone appeared a few times. The chain uses TRBV9 and TRBJ2-6, with D maybe TRBD2 (5 bases). The CDR3 contains 14 residues. V lost 3 bases and J 10 bases, leaving 14 bases between the germline ends. Germline-derived CDR1 and CDR2 are SGDLS and YYNGEE. CDR3 region: CASSAGNSGNVLTF. CDR3 nucleotide sequence: TGTGCCAGCAGCGCCGGGAATTCGGGAAACGTCCTGACTTTC. The whole variable domain, filled in from reference TRBV9 and TRBJ2-6, reads DSGVTQTPKHLITATGQRVTLRCSPRSGDLSVYWYQQSLDQGLQFLIQYYNGEERAKGNILERFSAQQFPDLHSELNLSSLELGDSALYFCASSAGNSGNVLTFGAGSRLTVL.

V gene TRBV9 combines with J gene TRBJ1-4; D might be TRBD1 (6 bases). V was cut by 4 bases and J by 0 bases, with 13 bases left in between. Looked up from germline, CDR1 is SGDLS and CDR2 is YYNGEE. The CDR3 loop spans 16 amino acids. The CDR3 here is CASSLGARATNEKLFF. CDR3 DNA sequence: TGTGCCAGCAGCTTGGGGGCCCGTGCAACTAATGAAAAACTGTTTTTT.

The chain has TRBV5-1 and TRBJ2-5, with 9 bases fitting TRBD1. Germline CDR1 is SGHRS and CDR2 is YFSETQ. The V segment lost 4 bases and the J segment 4 bases; nucleotides outside the gene matches: 8. CDR3 length: 15 residues. This CDR3 is CASSGDRDVRETQYF. The CDR3 bases are TGCGCCAGCAGCGGGGACAGGGATGTGAGAGAGACCCAGTACTTC.

The rearrangement uses TRBV28 and TRBJ2-6; 11 bases match TRBD1. The CDR3 has 17 amino acids. Germline V gene data show CDR1 as MDHEN and CDR2 as SYDVKM. Unmatched junction bases numbered 5, after V lost 5 bases and J lost 2 bases. The CDR3 nucleotides are TGTGCCAGCAGTATCCGGACAGGGGGCGCTGGGGCCAACGTCCTGACTTTC. Translation: CASSIRTGGAGANVLTF. Full variable domain (outside the CDR3, taken from reference TRBV28 and TRBJ2-6): DVKVTQSSRYLVKRTGEKVFLECVQDMDHENMFWYRQDPGLGLRLIYFSYDVKMKEKGDIPEGYSVSREKKERFSLILESASTNQTSMYLCASSIRTGGAGANVLTFGAGSRLTVL.

The gene calls are TRBV6-1 and TRBJ1-5; TRBD1 might be the D (5 bases). Trimming took off 7 bases at V and 9 bases at J, with 22 bases between the two ends. The CDR3 has 15 amino acids. Per germline, CDR1 MNHNS and CDR2 SASEGT. The CDR3 loop is CASTESTVSRGPQHF. As DNA, the CDR3 is TGTGCCAGCACTGAGTCGACAGTTTCTAGAGGGCCCCAGCATTTT.

The chain joins TRBV5-4 to TRBJ2-7; 8 bases line up with TRBD2. The CDR3 covers 14 residues. The V and J ends lost 3 bases and 3 bases, in that order; junction bases with no gene match: 5. Per the germline V gene, CDR1 is SGHNT and CDR2 is YYREEE (reference sequence). The CDR3 sequence: CASSSPGGGYEQYF. In DNA, the CDR3 is TGTGCCAGCAGCTCCCCGGGGGGGGGCTACGAGCAGTACTTC.

The chain couples TRBV23-1 to TRBJ1-3; TRBD1 agrees at 7 bases. TRBV23-1 is assigned to the ORF class and has an uncertain function. The CDR3 spans 18 residues. The V gene end was trimmed by 3 bases and the J gene end by 0 bases; junction bases not matched to a gene: 11. The CDR3 is CASSHPGTDQTSGNTIYF. The CDR3 coding sequence is TGCGCCAGCAGTCACCCCGGGACAGATCAAACCTCTGGAAACACCATATATTTT.

The J gene is TRBJ2-7, the V gene TRBV27, with D hard to call. This CDR3 comprises 13 residues. CDR1 and CDR2 from the germline V gene are MNHEY and SMNVEV (reference sequence). The ends were cut back, 5 bases at V and 0 bases at J, with 8 bases in the middle. As DNA, the CDR3 is TGTGCCAGCAGTGCCAGGAGCTCCTACGAGCAGTACTTC. It yields the protein CASSARSSYEQYF.

The J gene is TRBJ1-2, the V gene TRBV7-3, with D hard to call. This CDR3 comprises 13 residues. The germline V gene has CDR1 SGHTA and CDR2 FQGTGA. Trimming removed 0 bases at V and 6 bases at J, with 8 bases between. DNA for the CDR3: TGTGCCAGCAGCTTAACAGGGAGGGATGGCTACACCTTC. It is translated as CASSLTGRDGYTF. The full variable domain, with the rest looked up from reference TRBV7-3 and TRBJ1-2, is GAGVSQTPSNKVTEKGKYVELRCDPISGHTALYWYRQSLGQGPEFLIYFQGTGAADDSGLPNDRFFAVRPEGSVSTLKIQRTERGDSAVYLCASSLTGRDGYTFGSGTRLTVV.

The genes are TRBV5-4 and TRBJ2-4; TRBD2 agrees at 9 bases. Trimming at V came to 0 bases and at J to 8 bases, leaving 12 bases not matched to a gene. CDR3 length: 17 residues. Germline CDR1 and CDR2: SGHNT and YYREEE (reference sequence). This CDR3 reads CASSLDRLTAGGYIQYF. CDR3 DNA sequence: TGTGCCAGCAGCTTGGACAGGCTTACCGCGGGGGGGTACATTCAGTACTTC. The full variable domain, in which reference TRBV5-4 and TRBJ2-4 provide the parts outside the CDR3, is ETGVTQSPTHLIKTRGQQVTLRCSSQSGHNTVSWYQQALGQGPQFIFQYYREEENGRGNFPPRFSGLQFPNYSSELNVNALELDDSALYLCASSLDRLTAGGYIQYFGAGTRLSVL.

V gene TRBV7-2 combines with J gene TRBJ1-2; 7 bases map to TRBD1. In germline, CDR1 is SGHTA, CDR2 FQGNSA. V lost 5 bases and J lost 5; bases outside the gene matches: 8. The CDR3 consists of 14 residues. The CDR3 is CASSTQGVGYGYTF. In DNA, the CDR3 is TGTGCCAGCAGCACGCAGGGGGTCGGGTATGGCTACACCTTC.

The V and J genes are TRBV5-1 and TRBJ1-2, with D uncertain. Trimming cost V 7 bases and J 3 bases, with 19 bases left between them. The CDR3 has 15 amino acids. Germline-derived CDR1 and CDR2 are SGHRS and YFSETQ. The CDR3 sequence is CASALEGNSDYGYTF. The CDR3 nucleotides are TGCGCCAGCGCTTTGGAGGGAAATTCGGACTATGGCTACACCTTC.

The chain couples TRBV2 to TRBJ1-4; D might be TRBD1 (6 bases). Germline CDR1 reads SNHLY; CDR2 reads FYNNEI. The V end was cut by 3 bases, the J end by 7 bases, with 12 bases between. CDR3 length: 14 amino acids. The CDR3 loop is CASSDWGAAEKLFF. CDR3 in DNA: TGTGCCAGCAGTGACTGGGGGGCCGCTGAAAAACTGTTTTTT. Full variable domain (rest looked up from reference TRBV2 and TRBJ1-4): EPEVTQTPSHQVTQMGQEVILRCVPISNHLYFYWYRQILGQKVEFLVSFYNNEISEKSEIFDDQFSVERPDGSNFTLKIRSTKLEDSAMYFCASSDWGAAEKLFFGSGTQLSVL.

This clone was found a few times. CDR3 in amino acids: CASSFGTNQPQHF. DNA for the CDR3: TGTGCCAGCAGTTTCGGGACAAATCAGCCCCAGCATTTT. The V gene is TRBV28, the J gene TRBJ1-5; D is possibly TRBD1 (6 bases). CDR1 MDHEN and CDR2 SYDVKM come from the germline V gene. The V gene lost 3 bases and the J gene lost 4 bases, with 7 bases spanning the gap. The CDR3 covers 13 residues. Full variable domain (remainder filled in from reference TRBV28 and TRBJ1-5): DVKVTQSSRYLVKRTGEKVFLECVQDMDHENMFWYRQDPGLGLRLIYFSYDVKMKEKGDIPEGYSVSREKKERFSLILESASTNQTSMYLCASSFGTNQPQHFGDGTRLSIL.

In its sample, this clone was seen a few times. The rearrangement joins TRBV7-4 to TRBJ1-5; 7 bases match TRBD1. The V segment lost 4 bases and the J segment 7 bases; nucleotides outside the gene matches: 10. Per germline, CDR1 SGHVT and CDR2 SQSDAQ. The CDR3 is 15 amino acids. CDR3 sequence: CASSSVDRDRQPQHF. Written as DNA, the CDR3 is TGTGCCAGCAGCTCAGTTGACAGGGATAGACAGCCCCAGCATTTT.

The chain couples TRBV9 to TRBJ2-5; the match to TRBD2 covers 13 bases. The V gene's germline CDR1 is SGDLS and CDR2 YYNGEE. V shed 3 bases, J shed 5 bases, and the junction held 4 bases outside the gene matches. This CDR3 is built from 15 residues. CDR3 nucleotides: TGTGCCAGCAGCGGGCAACTAGCGGGGGGGGAGACCCAGTACTTC. Translation gives CASSGQLAGGETQYF.

This clone was recorded only once. The chain uses TRBV7-8 and TRBJ1-1; no definite D call. This CDR3 spans 13 amino acids. V was cut by 1 base and J by 1 base, with 4 bases left in between. Germline loops: CDR1 SGHVS, CDR2 FQNEAQ. CDR3 in amino acids: CASSLGENTEAFF. In nucleotides, the CDR3 is TGTGCCAGCAGCTTAGGGGAGAACACTGAAGCTTTCTTT.

The J gene is TRBJ1-3, the V gene TRBV19; D possibly corresponds to TRBD1 (5 bases). The germline CDR1 and CDR2 sequences are LNHDA and SQIVND (reference sequence). The CDR3 has 15 residues. V lost 5 bases, J lost 0 bases, and 11 bases lay in between. The DNA of the CDR3 is TGTGCCAGTAGTTTATCAGGGATCTCTGGAAACACCATATATTTT. It translates to CASSLSGISGNTIYF.

In DNA, the CDR3 is TGCAGTGCTAGTATTGATCAGCCCCAGCATTTT. Translated, it gives CSASIDQPQHF. V and J are TRBV20-1 and TRBJ1-5, with no clear D. V gave up 3 bases and J gave up 5 bases, with 5 bases separating them. Germline V gives CDR1 DFQATT, CDR2 SNEGSKA (reference sequence). The CDR3 sequence is 11 residues long.

The V gene is TRBV10-3, the J gene TRBJ1-6; TRBD1 might be the D (6 bases). In germline, CDR1 is ENHRY, CDR2 SYGVKD. CDR3 size: 15 residues. Deletions cut 2 bases from V and 7 bases from J, with 12 bases between. The CDR3 DNA reads TGTGCCATCAGTGAGCTCGCGGACAGAAATTCACCCCTCCACTTT. Encoded protein: CAISELADRNSPLHF.

A few counts support this clone. The chain is built from TRBV2 and TRBJ1-5; a possible D gene is TRBD1 (5 bases). The germline gives CDR1 SNHLY, CDR2 FYNNEI. The V and J ends lost 7 bases and 6 bases respectively, with 16 bases between them. This CDR3 has 14 residues. The CDR3 sequence: CASNGERGGQPQHF. In DNA, the CDR3 is TGTGCCAGCAACGGCGAAAGGGGAGGTCAGCCCCAGCATTTT.

This clone has a handful of counts. This sequence joins TRBV28 and TRBJ1-6, with D possibly matching TRBD1 (6 bases). The CDR3 contains 16 residues. V shed 8 bases and J shed 9 bases, with 23 bases lying between them. CDR1 and CDR2 (germline): MDHEN, SYDVKM. CDR3 sequence reads: CASSNRVGGLGSPLHF. DNA of the CDR3: TGTGCCAGCTCGAACAGGGTGGGGGGCCTAGGTTCACCCCTCCACTTT.

This chain connects TRBV7-2 to TRBJ2-2; D remains ambiguous. The germline V and J ends were trimmed by 5 bases and 0 bases, with 19 bases remaining between them. The CDR3 runs 18 residues. Germline CDR1 SGHTA, CDR2 FQGNSA. CDR3 in DNA: TGTGCCAGCAGCCTGCAGGCCTCCTCCCCCCCGAACACCGGGGAGCTGTTTTTT. This codes for CASSLQASSPPNTGELFF.

V usage is TRBV9 and J usage is TRBJ2-3, with 7 bases aligning to TRBD1. Germline V lookup: CDR1 SGDLS, CDR2 YYNGEE. The V segment lost 6 bases and the J segment 5 bases; nucleotides outside the gene matches: 9. The CDR3 is made up of 14 amino acids. The CDR3 DNA follows: TGTGCCAGCACCCAGACAGGGCATAGAGATACGCAGTATTTT. Translation gives CASTQTGHRDTQYF.